The rows below give T cell receptor beta chains drawn from one sample of a study of shared clonotypes between healthy human individuals. The assay was immunoSEQ multiplex PCR, and TCRdb's table has in-frame clones only and misses some. The sample holds about a million clones; roughly 80% are singletons and the top ten take approximately 1.5%. What was sequenced was memory CD4+ T cells sorted from blood. Receptors were obtained from a man between 18 and 29 years old in good health. CDR3s include the opening cysteine and the closing phenylalanine or tryptophan. Fields, in order: V gene, J gene, D gene, clone size, CDR3 protein, CDR3 DNA. D genes are given only for firm matches. Clone sizes are given selectively: once, few, many, or a class where the clone is expanded.

v_call: TRBV5-6
j_call: TRBJ2-7
d_call: TRBD2
clone_size: NA
cdr3_aa: CASSLVGGNSYEQYF
cdr3_nt: TGTGCCAGCAGCTTGGTGGGGGGGAACTCCTACGAGCAGTACTTC

v_call: TRBV5-1
j_call: TRBJ2-7
d_call: NA
clone_size: few
cdr3_aa: CASSLGGRTYEQYF
cdr3_nt: TGCGCCAGCAGCTTGGGTGGGAGAACCTACGAGCAGTACTTC

v_call: TRBV18
j_call: TRBJ1-1
d_call: NA
clone_size: NA
cdr3_aa: CASSPIPGQKTEAFF
cdr3_nt: TGTGCCAGCTCACCAATTCCAGGGCAGAAAACTGAAGCTTTCTTT

v_call: TRBV7-8
j_call: TRBJ1-2
d_call: NA
clone_size: few
cdr3_aa: CASSLGGARYGYTF
cdr3_nt: TGTGCCAGCAGCTTAGGGGGGGCGCGGTATGGCTACACCTTC

v_call: TRBV27
j_call: TRBJ1-6
d_call: NA
clone_size: NA
cdr3_aa: CASAIGAPSPLHF
cdr3_nt: TGTGCCAGCGCAATTGGGGCACCTTCACCCCTCCACTTT

v_call: TRBV9
j_call: TRBJ1-3
d_call: NA
clone_size: NA
cdr3_aa: CASSARPGTGNTIYF
cdr3_nt: TGTGCCAGCAGCGCCCGACCCGGGACTGGAAACACCATATATTTT

v_call: TRBV5-1
j_call: TRBJ1-5
d_call: NA
clone_size: NA
cdr3_aa: CASSLAGGNQPQHF
cdr3_nt: TGCGCCAGCAGCTTGGCTGGGGGAAATCAGCCCCAGCATTTT

v_call: TRBV7-9
j_call: TRBJ1-1
d_call: NA
clone_size: NA
cdr3_aa: CASSLYRGDPNTEAFF
cdr3_nt: TGTGCCAGCAGCTTATACCGGGGGGATCCGAACACTGAAGCTTTCTTT

v_call: TRBV21-1
j_call: TRBJ2-4
d_call: NA
clone_size: NA
cdr3_aa: CASSKEVAGGSKNIQYF
cdr3_nt: NA

v_call: TRBV28
j_call: TRBJ2-7
d_call: TRBD1
clone_size: NA
cdr3_aa: CASRLSGTVYEQYF
cdr3_nt: TGTGCCAGCAGACTATCAGGGACAGTCTACGAGCAGTACTTC

v_call: TRBV7-2
j_call: TRBJ2-5
d_call: NA
clone_size: NA
cdr3_aa: CASSYSGETQYF
cdr3_nt: TGTGCCAGCAGCTACAGCGGAGAGACCCAGTACTTC

v_call: TRBV6-5
j_call: TRBJ1-5
d_call: NA
clone_size: few
cdr3_aa: CASPVQGRPQHF
cdr3_nt: TGTGCCAGCCCCGTTCAGGGTCGGCCCCAGCATTTT

v_call: TRBV4-1
j_call: TRBJ2-7
d_call: TRBD2
clone_size: NA
cdr3_aa: CASSHLGTSGYEQYF
cdr3_nt: TGCGCCAGCAGCCACTTGGGGACTAGCGGCTACGAGCAGTACTTC

v_call: TRBV7-6
j_call: TRBJ1-3
d_call: TRBD1
clone_size: NA
cdr3_aa: CASSTGQSYTIYF
cdr3_nt: TGTGCCAGCAGCACGGGACAGAGCTACACCATATATTTT

v_call: TRBV10-3
j_call: TRBJ2-3
d_call: NA
clone_size: NA
cdr3_aa: CAISEPGPRGSTDTQYF
cdr3_nt: TGTGCCATCAGTGAGCCGGGACCTAGGGGAAGCACAGATACGCAGTATTTT

v_call: TRBV28
j_call: TRBJ2-2
d_call: NA
clone_size: NA
cdr3_aa: CASSPPPSSWTGNTGELFF
cdr3_nt: TGTGCCAGCAGTCCCCCCCCATCCTCCTGGACGGGGAACACCGGGGAGCTGTTTTTT

v_call: TRBV29-1
j_call: TRBJ1-1
d_call: NA
clone_size: NA
cdr3_aa: CSVQGRGGSTEAFF
cdr3_nt: TGCAGCGTCCAGGGACGGGGGGGGAGCACTGAAGCTTTCTTT

v_call: TRBV11-2
j_call: TRBJ1-2
d_call: NA
clone_size: NA
cdr3_aa: CASSFGANYGYTF
cdr3_nt: TGTGCCAGCAGCTTTGGAGCTAACTATGGCTACACCTTC

v_call: TRBV5-4
j_call: TRBJ2-7
d_call: NA
clone_size: NA
cdr3_aa: CASSLTQYEQYF
cdr3_nt: TGTGCCAGCAGCTTGACCCAATACGAGCAGTACTTC

v_call: TRBV12-5
j_call: TRBJ2-3
d_call: TRBD1
clone_size: NA
cdr3_aa: CASGLGTGPTDTQYF
cdr3_nt: TGTGCTAGTGGTCTAGGGACAGGGCCCACAGATACGCAGTATTTT

v_call: TRBV6-6
j_call: TRBJ1-2
d_call: NA
clone_size: NA
cdr3_aa: CASSGFLSPLYGYTF
cdr3_nt: TGTGCCAGCAGTGGTTTTCTTTCCCCACTCTATGGCTACACCTTC

v_call: TRBV4-3
j_call: TRBJ1-6
d_call: TRBD1
clone_size: few
cdr3_aa: CASSQGTGSGIGGNSPLHF
cdr3_nt: TGCGCCAGCAGCCAAGGGACAGGGAGTGGGATCGGCGGGAATTCACCCCTCCACTTT

v_call: TRBV15
j_call: TRBJ2-1
d_call: TRBD1
clone_size: NA
cdr3_aa: CATGDRDYNEQFF
cdr3_nt: TGTGCCACCGGAGACAGGGACTACAATGAGCAGTTCTTC

v_call: TRBV30
j_call: TRBJ1-2
d_call: NA
clone_size: NA
cdr3_aa: CAWSGGPGGYTF
cdr3_nt: TGTGCCTGGTCCGGGGGGCCAGGGGGCTACACCTTC

v_call: TRBV6-1
j_call: TRBJ1-4
d_call: NA
clone_size: NA
cdr3_aa: CASSEGGGREKLFF
cdr3_nt: TGTGCCAGCAGTGAAGGGGGAGGCAGGGAAAAACTGTTTTTT

v_call: TRBV27
j_call: TRBJ1-2
d_call: NA
clone_size: NA
cdr3_aa: CASSLSLDARGYGYTF
cdr3_nt: TGTGCCAGCAGTTTATCGCTGGACGCCCGCGGCTATGGCTACACCTTC

v_call: TRBV19
j_call: TRBJ1-1
d_call: NA
clone_size: few
cdr3_aa: CASSSIRQGNTEAFF
cdr3_nt: TGTGCCAGTAGTAGTATCCGCCAGGGTAACACTGAAGCTTTCTTT

v_call: TRBV6-5
j_call: TRBJ1-5
d_call: NA
clone_size: NA
cdr3_aa: CATKPLTVSNQPQHF
cdr3_nt: TGTGCCACCAAACCCCTGACAGTTAGCAATCAGCCCCAGCATTTT

v_call: TRBV6-4
j_call: TRBJ2-3
d_call: TRBD2
clone_size: few
cdr3_aa: CASSDLRTSGFSNADTQYF
cdr3_nt: TGTGCCAGCAGCGACCTCCGGACTAGCGGGTTCTCCAACGCAGATACGCAGTATTTT

v_call: TRBV20-1
j_call: TRBJ2-3
d_call: NA
clone_size: NA
cdr3_aa: CSCTTDTQYF
cdr3_nt: TGCAGTTGCACCACAGATACGCAGTATTTT

v_call: TRBV7-8
j_call: TRBJ2-1
d_call: TRBD2
clone_size: NA
cdr3_aa: CASESGILYNEQFF
cdr3_nt: TGTGCCAGCGAGAGCGGGATTCTCTACAATGAGCAGTTCTTC

v_call: TRBV4-3
j_call: TRBJ2-2
d_call: TRBD1
clone_size: NA
cdr3_aa: CASSQEHRGGELFF
cdr3_nt: TGCGCCAGCAGCCAAGAGCACAGGGGGGGGGAGCTGTTTTTT

v_call: TRBV28
j_call: TRBJ1-5
d_call: TRBD1
clone_size: NA
cdr3_aa: CAMQDRVNQPQHF
cdr3_nt: TGTGCTATGCAGGACAGGGTAAATCAGCCCCAGCATTTT

v_call: TRBV5-4
j_call: TRBJ2-1
d_call: NA
clone_size: NA
cdr3_aa: CASSSNTDEQFF
cdr3_nt: TGTGCCAGCAGCTCTAATACGGATGAGCAGTTCTTC

v_call: TRBV18
j_call: TRBJ2-2
d_call: TRBD1
clone_size: once
cdr3_aa: CASSPATGEYTGELFF
cdr3_nt: TGTGCCAGCTCACCAGCGACAGGGGAATACACCGGGGAGCTGTTTTTT

v_call: TRBV4-3
j_call: TRBJ2-7
d_call: TRBD1
clone_size: NA
cdr3_aa: CASSFLIGTGDEQYF
cdr3_nt: TGCGCCAGCAGCTTTCTGATAGGGACAGGGGACGAGCAGTACTTC

v_call: TRBV12-5
j_call: TRBJ1-5
d_call: TRBD1
clone_size: NA
cdr3_aa: CASGEDRGTVKPQHF
cdr3_nt: TGTGCTAGTGGCGAGGACAGGGGGACGGTGAAGCCCCAGCATTTT

v_call: TRBV5-6
j_call: TRBJ2-7
d_call: NA
clone_size: once
cdr3_aa: CASSWDGQLYEQYF
cdr3_nt: TGTGCCAGCAGCTGGGACGGGCAGCTCTACGAGCAGTACTTC

v_call: TRBV10-3
j_call: TRBJ2-7
d_call: NA
clone_size: once
cdr3_aa: CAISESPPRDEQYF
cdr3_nt: TGTGCCATCAGTGAGTCTCCCCCTCGGGACGAGCAGTACTTC

v_call: TRBV2
j_call: TRBJ1-5
d_call: NA
clone_size: NA
cdr3_aa: CASSDSGGNQPQHF
cdr3_nt: TGTGCCAGCAGTGATTCAGGTGGCAATCAGCCCCAGCATTTT

v_call: TRBV18
j_call: TRBJ1-3
d_call: NA
clone_size: NA
cdr3_aa: CASSQVVGGIGNTIYF
cdr3_nt: TGTGCCAGCTCCCAAGTCGTGGGGGGCATTGGAAACACCATATATTTT

v_call: TRBV5-1
j_call: TRBJ1-3
d_call: TRBD1
clone_size: NA
cdr3_aa: CASSVTGGNTIYF
cdr3_nt: TGCGCCAGCAGCGTGACAGGGGGAAACACCATATATTTT

v_call: TRBV7-9
j_call: TRBJ2-1
d_call: NA
clone_size: NA
cdr3_aa: CASSFLTDEQFF
cdr3_nt: TGTGCCAGCAGCTTCCTTACGGATGAGCAGTTCTTC